These 14 T cell receptor beta chains came from one sample sequenced in a study of beta chain features in type 1 diabetes. Sequenced material consisted of expressed TCRB transcripts (all of the isolated RNA was reverse transcribed). Generated by immunoSEQ multiplex PCR, the TCRdb table keeps only in-frame clones and is missing some. Here the sample spans about 59,000 clones, roughly 60% being singletons. Sequencing was carried out using Tregs from blood. The receptors stem from a woman aged 18-29 years in good health.

The J gene is TRBJ2-1, the V gene TRBV10-3, with 8 bases identical to TRBD2. V lost 4 bases to trimming and J lost 0 bases; unmatched junction nucleotides: 8. CDR1 is ENHRY and CDR2 is SYGVKD in the germline V gene. CDR3 length equals 17 residues. DNA for the CDR3: TGTGCCATCAGTGCGATATTTAGCGGGACCTCCTACAATGAGCAGTTCTTC. Its translation: CAISAIFSGTSYNEQFF.

The table lists this clone with a count of one. V gene TRBV7-6 combines with J gene TRBJ2-7; maybe TRBD2 (6 bases). The germline V gene has CDR1 SGHVS and CDR2 FNYEAQ. CDR3 size: 15 residues. Trimming shortened V by 1 base and J by 0 bases, and 10 bases separated the two germline ends. Written as DNA, the CDR3 is TGTGCCAGCAGCTTAGGCGGGGTAAGCTCCTACGAGCAGTACTTC. Translation gives CASSLGGVSSYEQYF.

J is TRBJ2-4 and V is TRBV11-2; 8 nucleotides match TRBD2. Germline values: CDR1 SGHAT, CDR2 FQNNGV. The CDR3 totals 16 residues. The junction had 5 bases not matched to a gene; V was cut back by 3 bases and J by 1 base. The CDR3 coding sequence is TGTGCCAGCAGCTTCTGGGGCGGGGGGGCCAAAAACATTCAGTACTTC. Translation gives CASSFWGGGAKNIQYF.

The chain employs TRBV9 and TRBJ2-7, with TRBD2 as a possible D gene (5 bases). Trimming took off 1 base at V and 5 bases at J, with 13 bases between the two ends. The CDR3 runs to 14 residues. Per the germline V gene, CDR1 is SGDLS and CDR2 is YYNGEE. The CDR3 region is CASSVLSFGDEQYF. The DNA for the CDR3 is TGTGCCAGCAGCGTATTATCTTTCGGGGACGAGCAGTACTTC.

This rearrangement joins TRBV30 to TRBJ2-2; 7 bases align to TRBD2. Germline V gene lookup returns CDR1 GTSNPN and CDR2 SVGIG (reference sequence). This CDR3 comprises 17 residues. With 4 bases clipped from V and 4 bases from J, the junction kept 15 bases outside the gene matches. CDR3 protein: CAWMGGHKWAPTGELFF. CDR3 DNA: TGTGCCTGGATGGGAGGGCACAAGTGGGCCCCCACCGGGGAGCTGTTTTTT.

The chain joins TRBV18 to TRBJ1-4; D not resolved. V lost 2 bases and J 3 bases, leaving 13 bases between the germline ends. This CDR3 has 16 amino acids. The germline V gene has CDR1 KGHSH and CDR2 LQKENI. CDR3 nucleotide sequence: TGTGCCAGCTCACCAAGGCCGCAGGCTTCTAATGAAAAACTGTTTTTT. Protein sequence: CASSPRPQASNEKLFF. The full variable domain, its missing parts supplied by reference TRBV18 and TRBJ1-4, is NAGVMQNPRHLVRRRGQEARLRCSPMKGHSHVYWYRQLPEEGLKFMVYLQKENIIDESGMPKERFSAEFPKEGPSILRIQQVVRGDSAAYFCASSPRPQASNEKLFFGSGTQLSVL.

This rearrangement joins TRBV6-5 to TRBJ1-1; D gene ambiguous. Trimming removed 4 bases from V and 1 base from J, with 7 bases in between. Looked up from germline, CDR1 is MNHEY and CDR2 is SVGAGI. This CDR3 has 13 amino acids. The chain's CDR3 is CASSSQRNTEAFF. The CDR3 DNA is TGTGCCAGCAGTTCACAGAGGAACACTGAAGCTTTCTTT.

This chain connects TRBV18 to TRBJ2-1; TRBD2 matches at 7 bases. The germline CDR1 and CDR2 sequences are KGHSH and LQKENI. The length of the CDR3 is 14 residues. Trimming took 6 bases from V and 4 from J; bases not matched to a gene: 6. CDR3 in amino acids: CASSSGTTYNEQFF. The CDR3 DNA is TGTGCCAGCTCTTCCGGGACTACTTACAATGAGCAGTTCTTC.

V is TRBV12-5 and J is TRBJ1-3; D uncertain. The CDR3 runs 14 residues. Germline V gives CDR1 LGHNT, CDR2 FRNRAP. V was clipped by 0 bases and J by 4 bases, with 7 bases between them. CDR3 sequence reads: CASGLVEGGNTIYF. CDR3 in DNA: TGTGCTAGTGGTTTGGTAGAGGGAGGAAACACCATATATTTT.

The rearrangement links TRBV7-9 to TRBJ1-1; D is perhaps TRBD1 (6 bases). CDR3 size: 14 residues. The ends were cut back, 1 base at V and 4 bases at J, with 10 bases in the middle. From germline, CDR1 is SEHNR and CDR2 FQNEAQ (reference sequence). The CDR3 is CASSLDRVGTEAFF. CDR3 DNA: TGTGCCAGCAGCTTAGACAGGGTGGGCACTGAAGCTTTCTTT.

This clone was picked up a small number of times. The rearrangement uses TRBV11-1 and TRBJ2-7; D is perhaps TRBD2 (5 bases). Trimming stripped 5 bases from V and 0 bases from J, with 11 bases between. This CDR3 contains 14 residues. CDR1 is SGHAT and CDR2 is FQDESV in the germline V gene (reference sequence). The chain's CDR3 is CASSPTTYSYEQYF. As DNA, the CDR3 is TGTGCCAGCAGCCCGACTACTTACTCCTACGAGCAGTACTTC.

The chain has TRBV7-9 and TRBJ2-7; 9 positions agree with TRBD2. Germline CDR1 SEHNR, CDR2 FQNEAQ (reference sequence). The V segment lost 5 bases and the J segment 11 bases; nucleotides outside the gene matches: 13. The CDR3 consists of 14 residues. CDR3 region: CASSPIQREDYEYF. DNA for the CDR3: TGTGCCAGCAGCCCCATCCAGCGGGAGGACTACGAGTACTTC.

The chain recombines TRBV20-1 with TRBJ1-2; no firm D call. V dropped 6 bases and J dropped 5 bases, with 10 bases sitting between them. Germline CDR1 and CDR2: DFQATT and SNEGSKA (reference sequence). The CDR3 loop spans 11 amino acids. The CDR3 DNA reads TGCAGTGCCGCGGAGGGATATGGCTACACCTTC. Translation gives CSAAEGYGYTF.

The chain has TRBV5-1 and TRBJ1-2; 7 bases align to TRBD1. The CDR3 runs to 14 residues. J was trimmed by 5 bases and V by 4 bases; bases with no gene match: 8. From germline, CDR1 is SGHRS and CDR2 YFSETQ. CDR3 protein: CASSKDRPEYGYTF. CDR3 DNA: TGCGCCAGCAGCAAGGACAGGCCTGAGTATGGCTACACCTTC.